Presented here are 32 T cell receptor beta chains from one specimen sequenced in a study of radiotherapy plus CTLA-4 blockade in lung cancer. Assay used: immunoSEQ multiplex PCR; TCRdb lists only in-frame clones, some missing. The sample holds tens of thousands of clones; about 85% are singletons and the top ten take more than 12%. The sequences come from peripheral blood, collected from a patient treated with radiotherapy plus ipilimumab. Receptors were obtained from a human donor with non-small cell lung cancer that progressed on radiotherapy plus ipilimumab.

The chain carries TRBV4-2 and TRBJ1-1; 10 bases line up with TRBD1. J was trimmed by 3 bases and V by 4 bases; bases with no gene match: 17. Germline CDR1 is LGHNA and CDR2 is YNFKEQ. The length of the CDR3 is 19 residues. This CDR3 is CASSPYGTGDTLWDTEAFF. The DNA of the CDR3 is TGTGCCAGCAGCCCCTATGGGACAGGGGATACCCTATGGGACACTGAAGCTTTCTTT.

The chain is built from TRBV7-2 and TRBJ2-2, with a tentative D call TRBD2 (5 bases). CDR1 SGHTA and CDR2 FQGNSA come from the germline V gene. With 4 bases removed from V and 2 bases from J, the gap between germline ends came to 11 bases. This CDR3 contains 15 residues. CDR3 sequence reads: CASSSSGSNTGELFF. The DNA of the CDR3 is TGTGCCAGCAGCTCCTCGGGATCAAACACCGGGGAGCTGTTTTTT.

The chain uses TRBV19 and TRBJ1-1, with 7 bases fitting TRBD1. J gave up 1 base and V 1 base, and 3 bases lay outside the gene matches. Germline loops: CDR1 LNHDA, CDR2 SQIVND (reference sequence). The CDR3 covers 15 residues. The CDR3 spells CASSIGTGANTEAFF. The CDR3 bases are TGTGCCAGTAGTATAGGTACAGGGGCGAACACTGAAGCTTTCTTT.

In this sample, this clone turned up a few times. The V gene is TRBV4-3, the J gene TRBJ1-4, with 8 bases fitting TRBD1. Per the germline V gene, CDR1 is LGHNA and CDR2 is YSLEER. Trimming removed 1 base from V and 7 bases from J; junction bases left unmatched: 5. The CDR3 loop spans 15 amino acids. CDR3 region: CASSQAGGRFEKLFF. CDR3 nucleotide sequence: TGCGCCAGCAGCCAAGCAGGGGGCAGGTTTGAAAAACTGTTTTTT.

This chain connects TRBV28 to TRBJ1-2; no firm D call. The CDR3 runs to 11 residues. V lost 4 bases and J lost 8, with 8 bases in between. Germline assignment: CDR1 MDHEN and CDR2 SYDVKM. As DNA, the CDR3 is TGTGCCAGCAGTTCCCCCTTCGGCTACACCTTC. Protein sequence: CASSSPFGYTF.

About this clone itself: The identical CDR3 is also encoded by other nucleotide sequences in the sample. This chain uses TRBV19 with TRBJ1-1; D gene ambiguous. The germline V gene encodes CDR1 LNHDA and CDR2 SQIVND (reference sequence). V dropped 7 bases and J dropped 4 bases, with 16 bases sitting between them. The CDR3 runs to 14 residues. The CDR3 region is CASTAVRVATEAFF. The CDR3 DNA reads TGTGCCAGTACTGCAGTGAGGGTTGCCACTGAAGCTTTCTTT.

The V and J genes are TRBV4-1 and TRBJ1-2, with 8 bases aligning to TRBD1. J gave up 5 bases and V 1 base, and 15 bases lay outside the gene matches. Germline V gene data show CDR1 as MGHRA and CDR2 as YSYEKL. The CDR3 extends over 18 amino acids. DNA of the CDR3: TGCGCCAGCAGCCAAGTAGTTAGACTCAGGGGGCGCGCATATGGCTACACCTTC. The encoded protein is CASSQVVRLRGRAYGYTF.

The chain combines TRBV18 with TRBJ2-3, with a weak D call TRBD1 (7 bases). The CDR3 runs to 14 residues. Germline CDR1 and CDR2: KGHSH and LQKENI. V lost 3 bases and J 6 bases, leaving 13 bases between the germline ends. This CDR3 is CASSPQGGTDTQYF. The CDR3 DNA follows: TGTGCCAGCTCACCGCAGGGGGGAACGGATACGCAGTATTTT. The full variable domain, completed using reference TRBV18 and TRBJ2-3, is NAGVMQNPRHLVRRRGQEARLRCSPMKGHSHVYWYRQLPEEGLKFMVYLQKENIIDESGMPKERFSAEFPKEGPSILRIQQVVRGDSAAYFCASSPQGGTDTQYFGPGTRLTVL.

The V and J genes are TRBV5-8 and TRBJ2-1; a weak D match, TRBD1 (5 bases). Trimming stripped 4 bases from V and 0 bases from J, with 11 bases between. The germline V gene has CDR1 SGHTS and CDR2 YDEGEE. The CDR3 loop spans 15 amino acids. For the CDR3, the DNA is TGTGCCAGCAGCGCGAGACAGAGCTCCTACAATGAGCAGTTCTTC. Translation gives CASSARQSSYNEQFF.

This rearrangement joins TRBV27 to TRBJ1-1; D gene unclear. Germline CDR1 reads MNHEY; CDR2 reads SMNVEV (reference sequence). V lost 3 bases and J lost 1, with 12 bases in between. The CDR3 spans 15 residues. The CDR3, as DNA: TGTGCCAGCAGTTTTAATGTCCTCGGGAACACTGAAGCTTTCTTT. Translating gives CASSFNVLGNTEAFF.

The chain combines TRBV7-9 with TRBJ1-4; 8 bases map to TRBD1. Trimming took 3 bases from V and 7 from J; bases not matched to a gene: 4. Germline CDR1 SEHNR, CDR2 FQNEAQ (reference sequence). The CDR3 is 14 amino acids. The CDR3 nucleotides are TGTGCCAGCAGCTTCGACAGGGGCGGTGAAAAACTGTTTTTT. Protein: CASSFDRGGEKLFF.

The J gene is TRBJ2-7, the V gene TRBV5-4; D tentatively fits TRBD1 or TRBD2 (5 bases each). The germline V and J ends were trimmed by 0 bases and 2 bases, with 9 bases remaining between them. The CDR3 loop spans 14 amino acids. The germline gives CDR1 SGHNT, CDR2 YYREEE (reference sequence). CDR3: CASSLVGDPYEQYF. The CDR3 DNA is TGTGCCAGCAGCTTGGTAGGGGACCCCTACGAGCAGTACTTC.

This rearrangement joins TRBV18 to TRBJ1-1; D is unclear. There are 15 residues in the CDR3. The germline V gene encodes CDR1 KGHSH and CDR2 LQKENI. Trimming removed 2 bases at V and 3 bases at J, with 13 bases between. For the CDR3, the DNA is TGTGCCAGCTCACCAGACGCGCAGTCATACACTGAAGCTTTCTTT. Translating it yields CASSPDAQSYTEAFF.

The chain links TRBV7-6 to TRBJ1-3; D unresolved. The CDR3 sequence is 16 residues long. Germline V gives CDR1 SGHVS, CDR2 FNYEAQ. V lost 0 bases to trimming and J lost 0 bases, with 9 bases between them. The CDR3 region has the DNA TGTGCCAGCAGCTTAGCTGGCCGAAACTCTGGAAACACCATATATTTT. Encoded protein: CASSLAGRNSGNTIYF. The variable domain in full, completed from reference TRBV7-6 and TRBJ1-3, reads GAGVSQSPRYKVTKRGQDVALRCDPISGHVSLYWYRQALGQGPEFLTYFNYEAQQDKSGLPNDRFSAERPEGSISTLTIQRTEQRDSAMYRCASSLAGRNSGNTIYFGEGSWLTVV.

The chain combines TRBV25-1 with TRBJ2-5; the match to TRBD1 covers 8 bases. Trimming cost V 4 bases and J 5 bases; bases outside gene matches: 9. Germline V gene sequence: CDR1 MGHDK, CDR2 SYGVNS. The CDR3 totals 15 residues. The CDR3 DNA is TGTGCCAGCAGTGTCAGGGGGCCGGGTTGGGAGACCCAGTACTTC. It yields the protein CASSVRGPGWETQYF.

This clone was seen a few times. The chain carries TRBV10-2 and TRBJ2-7, with D hard to call. The CDR3 has 17 amino acids. Germline-derived CDR1 and CDR2 are WSHSY and SAAADI. Trimming took off 0 bases at V and 1 base at J, with 16 bases between the two ends. In nucleotides, the CDR3 is TGCGCCAGCAGTGAGTCGGGTGTAGGGTCGAATTCCTACGAGCAGTACTTC. It specifies CASSESGVGSNSYEQYF.

This clone has just a few counts. This rearrangement joins TRBV9 to TRBJ2-1; D is unclear. There are 15 residues in the CDR3. Germline CDR1 reads SGDLS; CDR2 reads YYNGEE. Trimming stripped 0 bases from V and 0 bases from J, with 7 bases between. The DNA for the CDR3 is TGTGCCAGCAGCGTAGAGGACCCCTCCTACAATGAGCAGTTCTTC. Translating it yields CASSVEDPSYNEQFF.

The chain combines TRBV5-6 with TRBJ2-5; 7 nucleotides line up with TRBD1. Germline CDR1 reads SGHDT; CDR2 reads YYEEEE. The CDR3 contains 14 residues. V lost 3 bases, J lost 4 bases, and 6 bases stayed unmatched. This CDR3 is CASSWTGPGETQYF. The CDR3 coding sequence is TGTGCCAGCAGCTGGACAGGTCCAGGAGAGACCCAGTACTTC.

The chain employs TRBV5-1 and TRBJ2-7; TRBD2 agrees at 12 bases. The germline V gene encodes CDR1 SGHRS and CDR2 YFSETQ. CDR3 length: 17 residues. Trimming at V came to 0 bases and at J to 0 bases, leaving 4 bases not matched to a gene. CDR3 in DNA: TGCGCCAGCAGCTTGGGGACTAGCGGGACTAGCTCCTACGAGCAGTACTTC. Translating it yields CASSLGTSGTSSYEQYF.

The chain has TRBV11-3 and TRBJ2-2; D gene uncertain. CDR1 and CDR2 from the germline V gene are SGHNT and YENEEA. Between the trimmed V and J ends, which lost 5 bases and 5 bases, there was a span of 9 bases. The CDR3 totals 13 residues. The CDR3 DNA reads TGTGCCAGCAGCCAGATAGAGACCGGGGAGCTGTTTTTT. It is translated as CASSQIETGELFF.

This chain links TRBV7-2 with TRBJ1-2; D is perhaps TRBD1 (5 bases). V lost 5 bases to trimming and J lost 0 bases, with 10 bases between them. The CDR3 totals 14 residues. Germline lookup yields CDR1 SGHTA and CDR2 FQGNSA. CDR3 residues: CASSPTVTNYGYTF. The CDR3 bases are TGTGCCAGCAGCCCGACAGTTACTAACTATGGCTACACCTTC.

V is TRBV11-2 and J is TRBJ2-7; D may be TRBD1 (7 bases). This CDR3 comprises 15 residues. V shed 5 bases and J shed 4 bases, with 18 bases lying between them. In germline, CDR1 is SGHAT, CDR2 FQNNGV. The CDR3 sequence: CASSQRGGTAYEQYF. As DNA, the CDR3 is TGTGCCAGCAGCCAAAGGGGCGGGACAGCATACGAGCAGTACTTC.

V and J are TRBV30 and TRBJ2-3; D remains ambiguous. Trimming took 1 base from V and 4 from J, leaving 6 bases between them. Germline V gives CDR1 GTSNPN, CDR2 SVGIG (reference sequence). This CDR3 is built from 12 residues. The chain's CDR3 is CAWSAFSDTQYF. The CDR3 DNA follows: TGTGCCTGGAGTGCATTTTCAGATACGCAGTATTTT.

V gene TRBV4-3 combines with J gene TRBJ1-4, with D unresolved. This CDR3 comprises 13 residues. Germline CDR1 and CDR2: LGHNA and YSLEER. V was clipped by 0 bases and J by 9 bases, with 8 bases between them. The CDR3 spells CASSQDIDQKLFF. The CDR3, as DNA: TGCGCCAGCAGCCAAGATATAGACCAAAAACTGTTTTTT.

This chain joins TRBV2 and TRBJ2-3; 12 bases are a match to TRBD2. V was pared by 5 bases and J by 3 bases, with 3 bases of the junction left unmatched. Looked up from germline, CDR1 is SNHLY and CDR2 is FYNNEI. CDR3 size: 15 residues. The CDR3 DNA reads as TGTGCCAGCAGTCTAGCGGGGGGGAATACAGATACGCAGTATTTT. Translation gives CASSLAGGNTDTQYF.

On this clone: This same CDR3 is encoded by further DNA sequences in the sample. The chain uses TRBV4-3 and TRBJ1-2; 8 bases map to TRBD1. The V and J ends lost 0 bases and 3 bases, in that order; junction bases with no gene match: 3. CDR1 and CDR2 from the germline V gene are LGHNA and YSLEER. This CDR3 comprises 15 residues. The CDR3 protein is CASSQDRGRDYGYTF. CDR3 sequence (DNA): TGCGCCAGCAGCCAAGACAGGGGGCGAGACTATGGCTACACCTTC.

V is TRBV6-5 and J is TRBJ2-7; unclear D gene. The V end was cut by 0 bases, the J end by 6 bases, with 12 bases between. Per germline, CDR1 MNHEY and CDR2 SVGAGI. The CDR3 is 14 residues long. In nucleotides, the CDR3 is TGTGCCAGCAGTTACTCGAGCAGGTTTGGCGAGCAGTACTTC. Its translation: CASSYSSRFGEQYF.

The chain couples TRBV30 to TRBJ2-2; D possibly corresponds to TRBD2 (6 bases). The CDR3 covers 15 residues. Trimming pared 3 bases from V and 2 bases from J, leaving 13 bases between. CDR1 GTSNPN and CDR2 SVGIG come from the germline V gene (reference sequence). CDR3 bases: TGTGCCTGGAGGAGGTCGGGGGTCAACACCGGGGAGCTGTTTTTT. As protein: CAWRRSGVNTGELFF. The complete variable domain, with remaining parts taken from reference TRBV30 and TRBJ2-2, reads SQTIHQWPATLVQPVGSPLSLECTVEGTSNPNLYWYRQAAGRGLQLLFYSVGIGQISSEVPQNLSASRPQDRQFILSSKKLLLSDSGFYLCAWRRSGVNTGELFFGEGSRLTVL.

This clone was observed once. V is TRBV7-9 and J is TRBJ1-4; D unresolved. V lost 1 base, J lost 8 bases, and 11 bases lay in between. Germline CDR1 is SEHNR and CDR2 is FQNEAQ (reference sequence). The CDR3 consists of 14 residues. The CDR3 region is CASSLVVGLEKLFF. The CDR3 nucleotides read TGTGCCAGCAGCTTAGTGGTGGGTCTGGAAAAACTGTTTTTT. Based on the CDR3 plus reference TRBV7-9 and TRBJ1-4, the full variable domain is DTGVSQNPRHKITKRGQNVTFRCDPISEHNRLYWYRQTLGQGPEFLTYFQNEAQLEKSRLLSDRFSAERPKGSFSTLEIQRTEQGDSAMYLCASSLVVGLEKLFFGSGTQLSVL.

The V gene is TRBV30, the J gene TRBJ2-3; 7 bases agree with TRBD2. The CDR3 loop spans 16 amino acids. V lost 2 bases to trimming and J lost 1 base; unmatched junction nucleotides: 9. Germline V gives CDR1 GTSNPN, CDR2 SVGIG (reference sequence). The CDR3 coding sequence is TGTGCCTGGAGTCCCTTTCCGGGGGGTGGCACAGATACGCAGTATTTT. This translates into CAWSPFPGGGTDTQYF.

The chain uses TRBV7-8 and TRBJ2-2; 9 bases agree with TRBD2. V gave up 5 bases and J gave up 2 bases; unmatched junction bases: 6. From germline, CDR1 is SGHVS and CDR2 FQNEAQ. The length of the CDR3 is 16 residues. CDR3 DNA: TGTGCCAGCAGCCTCGCCGGGACTAGCAACACCGGGGAGCTGTTTTTT. As protein: CASSLAGTSNTGELFF.

The V gene is TRBV5-4, the J gene TRBJ2-7, with D possibly TRBD1 on 5 matching bases. The CDR3 loop spans 13 amino acids. From germline, CDR1 is SGHNT and CDR2 YYREEE (reference sequence). The ends were cut back, 2 bases at V and 1 base at J, with 7 bases in the middle. The CDR3 region has the DNA TGTGCCAGCAGCTTTACAGGTTCCTACGAGCAGTACTTC. Amino acid sequence: CASSFTGSYEQYF.